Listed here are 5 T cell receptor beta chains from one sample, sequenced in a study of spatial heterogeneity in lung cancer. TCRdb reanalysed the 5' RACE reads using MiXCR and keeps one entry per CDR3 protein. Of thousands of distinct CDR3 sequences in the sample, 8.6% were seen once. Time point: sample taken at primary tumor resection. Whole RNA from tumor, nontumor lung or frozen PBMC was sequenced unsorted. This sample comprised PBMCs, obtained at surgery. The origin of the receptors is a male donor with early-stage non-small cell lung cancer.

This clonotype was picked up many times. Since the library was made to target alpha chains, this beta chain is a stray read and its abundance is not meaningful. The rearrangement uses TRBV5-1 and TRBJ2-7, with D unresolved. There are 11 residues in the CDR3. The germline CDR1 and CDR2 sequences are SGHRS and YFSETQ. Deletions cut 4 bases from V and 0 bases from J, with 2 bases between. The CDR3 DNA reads TGCGCCAGCAGCAACTCCTACGAGCAGTACTTC. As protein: CASSNSYEQYF.

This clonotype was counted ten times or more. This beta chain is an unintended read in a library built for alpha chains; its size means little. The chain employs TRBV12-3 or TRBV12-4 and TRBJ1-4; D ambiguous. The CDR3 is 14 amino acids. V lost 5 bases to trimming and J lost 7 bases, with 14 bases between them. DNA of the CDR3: TGTGCCAGCAGTCCGAGACCTCCGACTGAAAAACTGTTTTTT. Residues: CASSPRPPTEKLFF.

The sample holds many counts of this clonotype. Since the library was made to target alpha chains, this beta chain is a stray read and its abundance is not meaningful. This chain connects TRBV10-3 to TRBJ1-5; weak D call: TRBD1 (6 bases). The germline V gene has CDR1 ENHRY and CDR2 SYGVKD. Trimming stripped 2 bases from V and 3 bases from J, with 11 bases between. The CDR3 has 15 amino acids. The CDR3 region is CAISETGRNNQPQHF. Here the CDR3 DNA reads TGTGCCATCAGTGAGACAGGGAGGAACAATCAGCCCCAGCATTTT.

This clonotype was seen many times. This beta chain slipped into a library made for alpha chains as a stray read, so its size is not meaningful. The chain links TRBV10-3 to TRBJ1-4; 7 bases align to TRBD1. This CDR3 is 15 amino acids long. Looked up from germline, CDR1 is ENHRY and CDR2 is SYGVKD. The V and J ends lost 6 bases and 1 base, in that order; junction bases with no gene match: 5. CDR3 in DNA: TGTGCCATCAGACGACAGGGAGGAACTAATGAAAAACTGTTTTTT. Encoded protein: CAIRRQGGTNEKLFF.

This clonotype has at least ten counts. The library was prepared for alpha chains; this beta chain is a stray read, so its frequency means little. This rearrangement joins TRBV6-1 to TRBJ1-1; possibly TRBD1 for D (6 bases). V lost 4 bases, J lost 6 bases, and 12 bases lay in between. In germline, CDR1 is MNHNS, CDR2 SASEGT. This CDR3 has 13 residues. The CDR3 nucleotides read TGTGCCAGCAGTGTTACAGGGAGGGCTGAAGCTTTCTTT. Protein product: CASSVTGRAEAFF.